Below, one T cell receptor beta chain is given with its context. These data belong to a study of control samples from healthy donors and cancer patients. The repertoire was sequenced with immunoSEQ multiplex PCR; TCRdb's copy has only in-frame clones and lacks some. The table includes about 110,000 clones, approximately 90% detected once. The V end lost 4 bases, the J end lost 1 base, and 14 bases lay between the germline ends. This CDR3 has 16 amino acids. The germline gives CDR1 MGHRA, CDR2 YSYEKL. This receptor was obtained from an older woman with lung cancer. Specimen: PBMCs. The J gene is TRBJ1-5, the V gene TRBV4-1; D call uncertain. As DNA, the CDR3 is TGCGCCAGCAGCCCCTCGGGGAGTCCGAGCAATCAGCCCCAGCATTTT. Amino acid sequence: CASSPSGSPSNQPQHF.